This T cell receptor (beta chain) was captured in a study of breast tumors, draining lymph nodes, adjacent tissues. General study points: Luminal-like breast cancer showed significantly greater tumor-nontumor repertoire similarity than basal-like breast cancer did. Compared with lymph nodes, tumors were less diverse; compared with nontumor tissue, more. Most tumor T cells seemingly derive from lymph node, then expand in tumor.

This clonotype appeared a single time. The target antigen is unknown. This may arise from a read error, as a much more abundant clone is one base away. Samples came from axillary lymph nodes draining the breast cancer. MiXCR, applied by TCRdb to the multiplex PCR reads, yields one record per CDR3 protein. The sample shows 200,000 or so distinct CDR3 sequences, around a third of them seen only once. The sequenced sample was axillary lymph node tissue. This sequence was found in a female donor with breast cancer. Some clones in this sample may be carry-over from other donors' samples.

The CDR3 region has the DNA TGTGCCAGCAGCGGACAGGGAACCTATGGCTACACCTTC. It codes for CASSGQGTYGYTF. The chain links TRBV5-4 to TRBJ1-2, with 8 bases aligning to TRBD1. Trimming removed 4 bases from V and 4 bases from J; junction bases left unmatched: 3. Germline assignment: CDR1 SGHNT and CDR2 YYREEE (reference sequence). The CDR3 consists of 13 residues. The full variable domain, rest sourced from reference TRBV5-4 and TRBJ1-2, is ETGVTQSPTHLIKTRGQQVTLRCSSQSGHNTVSWYQQALGQGPQFIFQYYREEENGRGNFPPRFSGLQFPNYSSELNVNALELDDSALYLCASSGQGTYGYTFGSGTRLTVV.